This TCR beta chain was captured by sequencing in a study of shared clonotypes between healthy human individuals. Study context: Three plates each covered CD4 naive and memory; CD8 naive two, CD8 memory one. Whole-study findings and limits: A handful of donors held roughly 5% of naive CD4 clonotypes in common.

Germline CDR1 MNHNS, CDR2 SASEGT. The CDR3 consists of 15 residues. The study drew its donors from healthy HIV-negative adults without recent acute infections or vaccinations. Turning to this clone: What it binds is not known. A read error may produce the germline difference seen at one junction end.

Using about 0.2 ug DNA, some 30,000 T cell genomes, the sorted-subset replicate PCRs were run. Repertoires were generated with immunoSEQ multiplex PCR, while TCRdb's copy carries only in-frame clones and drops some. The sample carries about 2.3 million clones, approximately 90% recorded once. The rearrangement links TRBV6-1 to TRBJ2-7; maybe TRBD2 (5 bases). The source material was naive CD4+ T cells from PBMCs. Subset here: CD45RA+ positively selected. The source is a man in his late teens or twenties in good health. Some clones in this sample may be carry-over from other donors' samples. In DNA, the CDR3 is TGTGCCAGCACTTCCCCTGGGAGTTACTCCCACGAGCAGTACTTC. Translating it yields CASTSPGSYSHEQYF.